This T cell receptor (beta chain) came from a study of cytomegalovirus exposure and HLA in healthy donors. Looking at the study overall: An early release of data contained approximately 85 million unique TCRs, which came from HLA-typed donors. Study-level points and caveats: The authors listed some 150 TCR beta chains as cytomegalovirus-associated. According to an earlier analysis, most TCR beta V segments yielded productive rearrangements about 90% or about 30% of the time.

The PCR used 60 Vbeta and 13 Jbeta primers. Data came from immunoSEQ multiplex PCR; TCRdb stores just in-frame clones and leaves some out. Altogether about 120,000 clones are present, approximately 8% being singletons, with the ten largest covering 5.5% to 7.5%. CDR1 SGHRS and CDR2 YFSETQ come from the germline V gene. The CDR3 length is 14 residues. V was cut by 1 base and J by 1 base, with 8 bases left in between. As for this clone: The antigen is unknown.

Sequenced sample: PBMCs. The chain recombines TRBV5-1 with TRBJ1-1; D is uncertain. The source of this sequence is a woman in her thirties or forties in good health and CMV-seropositive. The CDR3 is CASSLIEQNTEAFF. CDR3 sequence (DNA): TGCGCCAGCAGCTTGATTGAACAGAACACTGAAGCTTTCTTT.